The sequence of this TCR beta chain was determined in a study of cytomegalovirus exposure and HLA in healthy donors. Trimming at V came to 2 bases and at J to 2 bases, leaving 10 bases not matched to a gene. In germline, CDR1 is LNHNV, CDR2 YYDKDF (reference sequence). This CDR3 comprises 17 residues. Sequencing used immunoSEQ multiplex PCR; TCRdb keeps in-frame clones, though not all of them. Of tens of thousands of clones in the sample, 92% were seen once. The sequence was collected from a man between 18 and 35 years old in good health and CMV-seronegative. The specimen sequenced was PBMCs. V and J are TRBV15 and TRBJ2-7; 9 bases are shared with TRBD2. CDR3 protein: CATSRFPAGLATYEQYF. CDR3 DNA sequence: TGTGCCACCAGCAGATTTCCCGCCGGACTAGCGACCTACGAGCAGTACTTC.